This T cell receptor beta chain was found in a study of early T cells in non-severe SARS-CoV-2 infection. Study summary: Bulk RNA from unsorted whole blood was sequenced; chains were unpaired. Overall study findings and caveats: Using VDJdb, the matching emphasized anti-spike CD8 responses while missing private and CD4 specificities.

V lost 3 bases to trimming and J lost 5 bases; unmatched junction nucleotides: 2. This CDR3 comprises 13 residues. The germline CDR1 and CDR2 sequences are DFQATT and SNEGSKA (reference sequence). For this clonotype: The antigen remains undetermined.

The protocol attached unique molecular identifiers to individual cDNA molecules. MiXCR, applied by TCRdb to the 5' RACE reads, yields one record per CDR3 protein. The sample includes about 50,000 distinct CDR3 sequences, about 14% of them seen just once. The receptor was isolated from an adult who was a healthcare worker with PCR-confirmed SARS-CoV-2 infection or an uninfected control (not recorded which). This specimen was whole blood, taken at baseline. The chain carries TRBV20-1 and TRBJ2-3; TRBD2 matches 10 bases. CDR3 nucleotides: TGCAGTGCTAGCACTAGCGGGATAGATACGCAGTATTTT. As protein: CSASTSGIDTQYF.